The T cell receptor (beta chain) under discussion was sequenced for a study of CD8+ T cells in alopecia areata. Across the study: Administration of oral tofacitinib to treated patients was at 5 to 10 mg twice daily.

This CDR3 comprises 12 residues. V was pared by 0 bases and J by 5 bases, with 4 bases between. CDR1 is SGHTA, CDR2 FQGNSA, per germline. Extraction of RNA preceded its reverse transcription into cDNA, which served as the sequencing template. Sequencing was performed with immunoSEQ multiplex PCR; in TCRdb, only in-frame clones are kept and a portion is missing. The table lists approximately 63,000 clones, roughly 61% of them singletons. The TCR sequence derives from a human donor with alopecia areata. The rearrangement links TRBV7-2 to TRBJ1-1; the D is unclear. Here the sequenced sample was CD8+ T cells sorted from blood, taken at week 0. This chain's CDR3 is CASSLASTEAFF. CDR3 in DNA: TGTGCCAGCAGCTTAGCATCTACTGAAGCTTTCTTT.